This T cell receptor (beta chain) was found in a study of shared clonotypes between healthy human individuals (TCRdb year 2020). Regarding the study in general: The cohort comprised a couple of women and a few men aged 18 to 49 years. To increase sequencing depth and limit assay-specific biases, different laboratories used diverse techniques to prepare libraries and sequence TCR repertoires. Each donor's leukapheresis produced roughly between roughly 0.85 and 10 billion PBMCs. To estimate repertoire size and how much clonotype sharing occurs between individuals, the study deeply sequenced the blood TCR repertoires of several healthy adults.

For this clone: Its cognate antigen has yet to be identified. Base qualities are missing; no much larger clone stands one base away.

Findings and caveats that apply to the study as a whole: Sampling was restricted to blood, and TCR repertoires in tissues likely differ from the TCR repertoires found in blood. Based on pairwise subsampling, the degree of clonotype sharing among donors was expected to be affected by sequencing depth. Because the study included only a small number of donors, the genetic and exposure-history diversity represented was limited.

The donors were healthy, HIV-negative adults who had no recently reported acute infections or vaccinations. Every donor was a Caucasian adult living in Nashville, Tennessee, USA. For unsorted samples, approximately 81 million PBMCs were counted, and genomic DNA was extracted using the QIAamp DNA Blood Mini kit. Blood was collected by leukapheresis, and PBMCs were isolated by Ficoll-Histopaque density gradient centrifugation and then cryopreserved in liquid nitrogen vapor phase. Using the deep immunoSEQ assay, TCR CDR3 regions were amplified from genomic DNA by multiplex PCR. Genomic DNA extracted from each cell subset was distributed evenly over all wells of several immunoSEQ 96-well plates, and each plate served as one replicate. For unsorted PBMC, about 0.3 ug genomic DNA, equal to approximately 30,000 T cell genomes, was loaded into each replicate PCR. Genomic DNA from unsorted PBMC was sequenced over ten immunoSEQ deep assay plates. Purified libraries were measured with a Qubit 3.0 fluorometer, size-checked on a Bioanalyzer 2100, and measured again with the KAPA Library Quantification kit. Every immunoSEQ 96-well plate was sequenced on a separate single-read 150-cycle Illumina NextSeq 550 flow cell. The authors processed their data as follows. The immunoSEQ output contained only junctional sequences without quality scores, so filtering could not match that applied to full-length reads. Sequences were annotated with PyIR, a Python wrapper for IgBLAST v1.9, and V/J genes and CDR3 were assigned using IMGT germline references. Reads were removed for weak V/J assignments (E-value above 1e-6), missing CDR3, stop codons, out-of-frame junctions, or ambiguous translated residues. V3J clonotypes were defined by identical inferred V gene, J gene, and CDR3 amino acid sequence. The percentage overlap between two repertoires was calculated by dividing the number of shared unique clonotypes by the size of the smaller repertoire. Richness of each repertoire was evaluated using RTK rarefaction, the Chao1 estimator, and Recon v2.1 estimates of unobserved clonotypes. Not all clones reach the TCRdb copy of this immuneACCESS table, which keeps in-frame sequences only. Checked studies attribute under half of the gap to unresolved V genes and leave the rest unexplained. That table is the source of V, J and clone size, and D and trimming were worked out from the DNA. Present in this sample are some 490,000 clones, approximately 80% of which were seen just once. The ten largest clones represent more than 10% of the sample.

The CDR3 holds 14 amino acids from the cysteine to the phenylalanine. Just CDR3 DNA is preserved here, 42 bases in frame from base 1. Trimming takes 9 bases off V and 6 bases off J; junction bases not matched to a gene: 8. From a lookup of the germline V gene, CDR1 and CDR2 are SGHRS and YFSETQ. The rearrangement joined TRBV5-1 to TRBJ2-1; TRBD1 agrees with 11 junctional bases. Sequencing used PBMCs. This TCR derives from a woman in her 40s in good health. Some clones in this sample may be carry-over from other donors' samples. Here is the DNA: TGCGCCACCTCGGCGGGGACAGGGGGCAATGAGCAGTTCTTC. It codes for CATSAGTGGNEQFF.